Sequencing of this T cell receptor (beta chain) was carried out in a study of PD-1 blockade in classical Hodgkin lymphoma. Relative to its sample, this clone is large (0.1 to 1%). Its target is not known. Germline V gene lookup returns CDR1 SNHLY and CDR2 FYNNEI. Unmatched junction bases numbered 6, after V lost 4 bases and J lost 3 bases. This CDR3 spans 16 amino acids. Study-wide findings and caveats: Complete responders started with a diversity level that resembled newly diagnosed patients at baseline.

Clones were sequenced by immunoSEQ multiplex PCR, and TCRdb holds only the in-frame ones, with some missing. The repertoire has 20,000 to 25,000 clones, 81% of them found once; the top ten carry around 23%. Time point indicated: cycle 4 day 1 (C4D1), after about 6 weeks of nivolumab. Relapse after autologous stem cell transplantation occurred in every patient, and brentuximab vedotin exposure varied. The rearrangement uses TRBV2 and TRBJ2-1, with 10 bases that match TRBD2. The clonotype was recovered from a human donor with classical Hodgkin lymphoma. Sequences were derived from peripheral blood mononuclear cells (PBMCs), sampled before the fourth cycle of nivolumab. CDR3 loop: CASSASSGGFYNEQFF. Here the CDR3 DNA reads TGTGCCAGCAGTGCCTCTAGCGGGGGCTTCTACAATGAGCAGTTCTTC.